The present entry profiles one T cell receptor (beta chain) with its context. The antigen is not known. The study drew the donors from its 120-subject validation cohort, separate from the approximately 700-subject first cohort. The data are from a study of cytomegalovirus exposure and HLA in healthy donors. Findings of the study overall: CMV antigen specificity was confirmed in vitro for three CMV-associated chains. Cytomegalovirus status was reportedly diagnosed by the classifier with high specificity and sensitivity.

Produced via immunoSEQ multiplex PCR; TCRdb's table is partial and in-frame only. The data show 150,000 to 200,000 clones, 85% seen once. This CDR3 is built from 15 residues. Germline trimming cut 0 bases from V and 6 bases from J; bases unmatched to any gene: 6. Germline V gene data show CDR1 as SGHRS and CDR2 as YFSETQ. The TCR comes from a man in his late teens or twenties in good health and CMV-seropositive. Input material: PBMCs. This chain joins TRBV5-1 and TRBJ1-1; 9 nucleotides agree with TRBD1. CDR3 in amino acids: CASSLATGGGPEAFF. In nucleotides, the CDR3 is TGCGCCAGCAGCTTGGCGACAGGGGGGGGCCCTGAAGCTTTCTTT. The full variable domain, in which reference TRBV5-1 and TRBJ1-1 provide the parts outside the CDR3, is KAGVTQTPRYLIKTRGQQVTLSCSPISGHRSVSWYQQTPGQGLQFLFEYFSETQRNKGNFPGRFSGRQFSNSRSEMNVSTLELGDSALYLCASSLATGGGPEAFFGQGTRLTVV.